A single sample is the source of the 26 T cell receptor beta chains below, sequenced in a study of blood T cells in healthy people across ages. Next came a second PCR, run for roughly 6 to 11 cycles, which used a sample-barcoded 5' primer along with a J-beta primer mix. One entry per CDR3 protein, called by TCRdb with MiXCR from the 5' RACE reads. The sample contains 540,000 or so distinct CDR3 sequences, roughly 28% of which appear only once. The sequenced material came from blood. The receptors shown here come from a woman aged 65 to 85 in good health.

V usage is TRBV20-1 and J usage is TRBJ1-3; no clear D gene. Trimming cost V 0 bases and J 4 bases, with 10 bases left between them. The CDR3 consists of 14 residues. Germline V CDR1 and CDR2: DFQATT, SNEGSKA (reference sequence). The CDR3 loop is CSARDHRGGNTIYF. The CDR3 DNA is TGCAGTGCTAGAGATCACCGGGGAGGAAACACCATATATTTT.

This clonotype was seen ten or more times. The rearrangement joins TRBV5-4 to TRBJ2-2; 8 nucleotides line up with TRBD1. Germline V gene data show CDR1 as SGHNT and CDR2 as YYREEE (reference sequence). The junction had 5 bases not matched to a gene; V was cut back by 4 bases and J by 0 bases. The CDR3 consists of 16 residues. DNA for the CDR3: TGTGCCAGCAGCGACGGGACAGGCCCGAACACCGGGGAGCTGTTTTTT. It yields the protein CASSDGTGPNTGELFF. The full variable domain, rest sourced from reference TRBV5-4 and TRBJ2-2, is ETGVTQSPTHLIKTRGQQVTLRCSSQSGHNTVSWYQQALGQGPQFIFQYYREEENGRGNFPPRFSGLQFPNYSSELNVNALELDDSALYLCASSDGTGPNTGELFFGEGSRLTVL.

A few counts support this clonotype. This CDR3 reads CSARGTIPYNEQFF. In DNA form, the CDR3 reads TGCAGTGCTAGAGGGACCATACCTTACAATGAGCAGTTCTTC. J is TRBJ2-1 and V is TRBV20-1; D is undetermined. CDR3 length: 14 amino acids. Germline V CDR1 and CDR2: DFQATT, SNEGSKA (reference sequence). Deletions cut 1 base from V and 4 bases from J, with 11 bases between.

CDR3 sequence reads: CASSELQGRGYTF. The CDR3 DNA reads TGTGCCAGCAGTGAGTTGCAGGGGCGAGGCTACACCTTC. V and J are TRBV27 and TRBJ1-2; D is perhaps TRBD1 (6 bases). V lost 5 bases, J lost 8 bases, and 15 bases lay in between. Per germline, CDR1 MNHEY and CDR2 SMNVEV (reference sequence). The length of the CDR3 is 13 residues.

The V gene is TRBV20-1, the J gene TRBJ2-5; a possible D gene is TRBD1 (5 bases). V dropped 0 bases and J dropped 7 bases, with 15 bases sitting between them. This CDR3 is built from 14 residues. The V gene's germline CDR1 is DFQATT and CDR2 SNEGSKA (reference sequence). The CDR3 loop is CSAREDSRGGTQYF. The CDR3 DNA reads TGCAGTGCTAGAGAAGACAGTCGAGGTGGGACCCAGTACTTC.

The chain uses TRBV10-3 and TRBJ2-3; TRBD2 aligns across 15 bases. V was pared by 5 bases and J by 1 base, with 7 bases of the junction left unmatched. Germline CDR1 reads ENHRY; CDR2 reads SYGVKD. The CDR3 has 18 residues. As DNA, the CDR3 is TGTGCCATCAGTAGCGGGACTAGCGGGAGGTCTGGCACAGATACGCAGTATTTT. It specifies CAISSGTSGRSGTDTQYF.

This clonotype was seen at least ten times. The rearrangement links TRBV12-3 or TRBV12-4 to TRBJ1-2; D not resolved. The CDR3 has 12 amino acids. V gave up 4 bases and J gave up 8 bases, with 11 bases separating them. CDR3: CASSSPGGGYTF. The DNA of the CDR3 is TGTGCCAGCAGTTCCCCGGGAGGAGGCTACACCTTC.

V usage is TRBV19 and J usage is TRBJ2-7; possibly TRBD2 for D (5 bases). V lost 5 bases, J lost 0 bases, and 20 bases lay in between. CDR1 is LNHDA and CDR2 is SQIVND in the germline V gene (reference sequence). This CDR3 has 17 residues. Here the CDR3 reads CASSPPEGLFSSYEQYF. CDR3 DNA sequence: TGTGCCAGTAGTCCGCCAGAGGGTCTATTTAGCTCCTACGAGCAGTACTTC.

This clonotype was counted a few times. The chain recombines TRBV2 with TRBJ1-3; 10 bases are shared with TRBD1. The length of the CDR3 is 14 residues. Germline assignment: CDR1 SNHLY and CDR2 FYNNEI. V shed 5 bases, J shed 8 bases, and the junction held 6 bases outside the gene matches. The CDR3 loop is CASSIRDRGDTIYF. The CDR3 nucleotides are TGTGCCAGCAGTATAAGGGACAGGGGAGACACCATATATTTT.

V gene TRBV7-3 combines with J gene TRBJ1-5, with D perhaps TRBD1 (5 bases). V shed 3 bases and J shed 0 bases, with 15 bases lying between them. Germline assignment: CDR1 SGHTA and CDR2 FQGTGA. CDR3 length equals 17 residues. The CDR3: CASSFWDGIYSNQPQHF. The CDR3 nucleotides are TGTGCCAGCAGCTTTTGGGACGGAATCTATAGCAATCAGCCCCAGCATTTT.

This clonotype has more than one count but fewer than ten. This chain connects TRBV10-3 to TRBJ2-3; D is possibly TRBD1 or TRBD2 (5 bases each). The CDR3 totals 14 residues. V was pared by 6 bases and J by 2 bases, with 12 bases between. Germline assignment: CDR1 ENHRY and CDR2 SYGVKD. CDR3 in DNA: TGTGCCATCAGCCCGGGGCCAAACACAGATACGCAGTATTTT. This codes for CAISPGPNTDTQYF.

This clonotype occurred many times. V usage is TRBV7-9 and J usage is TRBJ1-1, with D unclear. V dropped 5 bases and J dropped 5 bases, with 18 bases sitting between them. The CDR3 spans 15 residues. CDR1 and CDR2 (germline): SEHNR, FQNEAQ (reference sequence). The CDR3, as DNA: TGTGCCAGCAGCCCCCAAGTGGGAAGGCGGACTGAAGCTTTCTTT. Its translation is CASSPQVGRRTEAFF.

V and J are TRBV7-2 and TRBJ2-5; TRBD2 might be the D (5 bases). Matching the DNA end better, TRBJ2-7 makes the J call doubtful. The CDR3 consists of 16 residues. CDR1 and CDR2 (germline): SGHTA, FQGNSA. CDR3 in DNA: TGTGCCAGCAGCTTAGTCGGGGTTATGAGCTCCTACGAGCAGTACTTC. Translating it yields CASSLVGVMSSYEQYF.

The sample holds a few counts of this clonotype. This chain uses TRBV7-2 with TRBJ1-2; perhaps TRBD1 as D (6 bases). With 8 bases removed from V and 3 bases from J, the gap between germline ends came to 16 bases. The CDR3 covers 14 residues. CDR1 and CDR2 (germline): SGHTA, FQGNSA. CDR3 bases: TGTGCCAGCCACCGGGCGGGGGGCGACTATGGCTACACCTTC. It specifies CASHRAGGDYGYTF.

This clonotype has only one observation. One junction end does not reproduce the germline sequence, and a read error may be involved. CDR3 amino acids: CASGDSGTEPTRQYF. Written as DNA, the CDR3 is TGCGCCAGCGGAGATTCCGGGACAGAACCAACGAGGCAGTACTTC. The chain employs TRBV12-3 or TRBV12-4 and TRBJ2-7; 7 bases line up with TRBD1. This CDR3 is built from 15 residues.

In its sample, this clonotype was seen many times. V usage is TRBV20-1 and J usage is TRBJ2-5; no clear D. CDR3 length: 10 residues. The V gene lost 0 bases and the J gene lost 4 bases, with 0 bases spanning the gap. Germline CDR1 reads DFQATT; CDR2 reads SNEGSKA (reference sequence). The CDR3 sequence: CSAREETQYF. The CDR3 region has the DNA TGCAGTGCTAGAGAAGAGACCCAGTACTTC.

The chain carries TRBV7-8 and TRBJ2-5; possibly TRBD1 for D (6 bases). The V end lost 1 base, the J end lost 6 bases, and 18 bases lay between the germline ends. Germline assignment: CDR1 SGHVS and CDR2 FQNEAQ. CDR3 length equals 16 residues. The CDR3 nucleotides are TGTGCCAGCAGCTTAGTGGGGGCAGGGGTTATGCAGACCCAGTACTTC. Protein sequence: CASSLVGAGVMQTQYF.

V gene TRBV5-1 combines with J gene TRBJ2-7, with TRBD1 matching 10 bases. Germline CDR1 SGHRS, CDR2 YFSETQ. The CDR3 is 13 residues long. V lost 6 bases and J lost 5; bases outside the gene matches: 5. The CDR3 sequence: CASNPTGGNEQYF. The CDR3 nucleotides are TGCGCCAGCAATCCGACAGGGGGCAACGAGCAGTACTTC. The variable domain in full, with the rest retrieved from reference TRBV5-1 and TRBJ2-7, is KAGVTQTPRYLIKTRGQQVTLSCSPISGHRSVSWYQQTPGQGLQFLFEYFSETQRNKGNFPGRFSGRQFSNSRSEMNVSTLELGDSALYLCASNPTGGNEQYFGPGTRLTVT.

The chain carries TRBV6-2 or TRBV6-3 and TRBJ2-1; TRBD2 is a possible D gene (6 bases). Judging by the DNA end, TRBJ2-5 fits better; the J call may be wrong. The CDR3 has 15 residues. Germline loops: CDR1 MNHEY, CDR2 SVGEGT. In DNA, the CDR3 is TGTGCCAGCAGCGAGACGGGGGTAAAGGGTGAGACCCAGTACTTC. Amino acid sequence: CASSETGVKGETQYF.

The chain couples TRBV20-1 to TRBJ2-7; D possibly uses TRBD1 or TRBD2 (6 bases each). The CDR3 spans 12 residues. CDR1 is DFQATT, CDR2 SNEGSKA, per germline (reference sequence). V lost 2 bases and J lost 10, with 15 bases in between. The CDR3 here is CSARLEAGGQYF. CDR3 DNA: TGCAGTGCTAGACTGGAAGCCGGGGGCCAGTACTTC.

This clonotype was recorded many times. The chain is built from TRBV2 and TRBJ2-7; maybe TRBD2 (5 bases). There are 13 residues in the CDR3. The V gene's germline CDR1 is SNHLY and CDR2 FYNNEI. V lost 4 bases and J lost 3, with 10 bases in between. This CDR3 reads CASSVDRGYEQYF. The CDR3 nucleotides read TGTGCCAGCAGTGTAGACCGGGGCTACGAGCAGTACTTC.

This clonotype turned up a few times. This chain links TRBV5-8 with TRBJ2-5; maybe TRBD2 (5 bases). Germline V gene lookup returns CDR1 SGHTS and CDR2 YDEGEE. The CDR3 length is 15 residues. V lost 0 bases to trimming and J lost 5 bases, with 14 bases between them. Written as DNA, the CDR3 is TGTGCCAGCAGCTTGGCCGGAGGTACGCAGGAGACCCAGTACTTC. This sequence encodes CASSLAGGTQETQYF.

The gene calls are TRBV6-5 and TRBJ1-2; perhaps TRBD1 as D (5 bases). V was cut by 4 bases and J by 7 bases, with 16 bases left in between. The CDR3 covers 14 residues. Germline V CDR1 and CDR2: MNHEY, SVGAGI. CDR3 coding DNA: TGTGCCAGCAGTTCCCGACAGTCGGGTGGTGGCTACACCTTC. This gives the protein CASSSRQSGGGYTF.

The chain carries TRBV6-5 and TRBJ1-5; TRBD1 aligns across 12 bases. Germline V gene lookup returns CDR1 MNHEY and CDR2 SVGAGI. J was trimmed by 2 bases and V by 7 bases; bases with no gene match: 3. This CDR3 region has 15 residues. The chain's CDR3 is CASKGQGAGNQPQHF. CDR3 DNA sequence: TGTGCCAGCAAGGGACAGGGGGCCGGCAATCAGCCCCAGCATTTT.

This clonotype was counted only a few times. This sequence joins TRBV11-2 and TRBJ2-5; a weak D match, TRBD2 (6 bases). CDR1 SGHAT and CDR2 FQNNGV come from the germline V gene. This CDR3 contains 16 residues. Trimming shortened V by 1 base and J by 4 bases, and 16 bases separated the two germline ends. CDR3 protein: CASSLVKDYRVETQYF. Written as DNA, the CDR3 is TGTGCCAGCAGCTTAGTAAAGGACTACCGGGTAGAGACCCAGTACTTC.

The sample holds a few counts of this clonotype. This chain uses TRBV6-5 with TRBJ2-7; 9 positions agree with TRBD1. The germline CDR1 and CDR2 sequences are MNHEY and SVGAGI. The CDR3 is made up of 14 amino acids. V shed 4 bases, J shed 4 bases, and the junction held 5 bases outside the gene matches. In DNA, the CDR3 is TGTGCCAGCAGTTCCTGGGACAGGGCTTACGAGCAGTACTTC. It codes for CASSSWDRAYEQYF.